The T cell receptor (beta chain) described here comes from a study of T cells after yellow fever vaccination. Study results and caveats: A weaker secondary response peaked on day 5, the primary on day 15.

TCRdb re-analysed the 5' RACE reads in MiXCR, keeping a single row per CDR3 protein. The profile shows hundreds of thousands of distinct CDR3 sequences, 15% to 20% of them singletons. For this clonotype: Its cognate antigen is unknown.

This CDR3 is built from 13 residues. Trimming removed 0 bases at V and 6 bases at J, with 9 bases between. CDR1 and CDR2 (germline): SGDLS, YYNGEE. The origin of this receptor is a man between 18 and 35 years old who received the YFV17D yellow fever vaccine. The V and J genes are TRBV9 and TRBJ1-1, with D maybe TRBD1 (6 bases). Here the sequenced sample was PBMCs, taken before the yellow fever booster vaccination. Here the CDR3 DNA reads TGTGCCAGCAGCGTAGAGGGGGGAGCTGAAGCTTTCTTT. Its translation: CASSVEGGAEAFF.